The 28 T cell receptor beta chains below come from one sample, sequenced in a study of PD-1 blockade in classical Hodgkin lymphoma. TCRdb's table, derived via immunoSEQ multiplex PCR, lists solely in-frame clones and lacks some. The data show approximately 99,000 clones, about four fifths seen once. Exposure to brentuximab vedotin varied, and each patient had relapsed following autologous stem cell transplantation. The sequencing used peripheral blood mononuclear cells (PBMCs), collected before the second cycle of nivolumab. Receptor source: a human donor with classical Hodgkin lymphoma.

The chain employs TRBV25-1 and TRBJ2-7, with D unclear. CDR1 is MGHDK and CDR2 is SYGVNS in the germline V gene. V was clipped by 3 bases and J by 6 bases, with 9 bases between them. The CDR3 contains 12 residues. The CDR3 spells CASSDRPSEQYF. CDR3 nucleotides: TGTGCCAGCAGTGACCGTCCGAGCGAGCAGTACTTC.

V gene TRBV2 combines with J gene TRBJ2-5; perhaps D is TRBD1 or TRBD2 (6 bases each). The CDR3 runs 15 residues. Trimming took 3 bases from V and 5 from J, leaving 16 bases between them. CDR1 SNHLY and CDR2 FYNNEI come from the germline V gene. CDR3 sequence (DNA): TGTGCCAGCAGTGAGGAGGGTACAGGGTCGGAGACCCAGTACTTC. Translated, it gives CASSEEGTGSETQYF.

There are a few counts of this clone. The rearrangement joins TRBV5-1 to TRBJ2-3, with D possibly TRBD1 on 5 matching bases. Germline lookup yields CDR1 SGHRS and CDR2 YFSETQ. Trimming pared 2 bases from V and 0 bases from J, leaving 10 bases between. The CDR3 totals 15 residues. CDR3 in amino acids: CASSLKGSSTDTQYF. CDR3 nucleotides: TGCGCCAGCAGCTTAAAGGGGTCTAGCACAGATACGCAGTATTTT.

This clone was counted only a few times. An end of the junction differs from the germline gene, which may be a read error. The chain has TRBV6-5 and TRBJ2-2, with D perhaps TRBD1 (5 bases). Per germline, CDR1 MNHEY and CDR2 SVGAGI. The CDR3 extends over 12 amino acids. The CDR3 region is CAISVQGIGLFF. DNA of the CDR3: TGTGCCATCAGTGTCCAGGGAATCGGGCTGTTTTTT.

The rearrangement uses TRBV7-9 and TRBJ2-1; D may correspond to TRBD1 or TRBD2 (5 bases each). The CDR3 sequence is 14 residues long. Germline assignment: CDR1 SEHNR and CDR2 FQNEAQ (reference sequence). Trimming took off 3 bases at V and 6 bases at J, with 12 bases between the two ends. The DNA of the CDR3 is TGTGCCAGCAGCTTGGGGGACCCTACCAATGAGCAGTTCTTC. Translating gives CASSLGDPTNEQFF.

This clone has a handful of counts. This CDR3 is also generated by other DNA sequences in the sample. This chain connects TRBV7-2 to TRBJ2-5, with TRBD2 matching over 9 bases. This CDR3 region has 15 residues. V was pared by 10 bases and J by 5 bases, with 14 bases of the junction left unmatched. Germline values: CDR1 SGHTA, CDR2 FQGNSA. CDR3 sequence (DNA): TGTGCCACGCGAAGGGCTAGCGGGACGGCGGAGACCCAGTACTTC. Translation: CATRRASGTAETQYF. Looking up the rest from reference TRBV7-2 and TRBJ2-5 gives the full variable domain: GAGVSQSPSNKVTEKGKDVELRCDPISGHTALYWYRQSLGQGLEFLIYFQGNSAPDKSGLPSDRFSAERTGGSVSTLTIQRTQQEDSAVYLCATRRASGTAETQYFGPGTRLLVL.

The chain employs TRBV6-5 and TRBJ1-5; no clear D gene. Trimming pared 0 bases from V and 7 bases from J, leaving 7 bases between. The CDR3 covers 13 residues. Germline lookup yields CDR1 MNHEY and CDR2 SVGAGI. As DNA, the CDR3 is TGTGCCAGCAGTTACTCGAAAGGCCAGCCCCAGCATTTT. It specifies CASSYSKGQPQHF.

For the CDR3, the DNA is TGTGCCAGCAGCCAGACTAGCGAAGAGACCCAGTACTTC. Protein: CASSQTSEETQYF. V usage is TRBV7-2 and J usage is TRBJ2-5; 8 bases map to TRBD2. The V and J ends lost 5 bases and 3 bases, in that order; junction bases with no gene match: 2. The germline V gene encodes CDR1 SGHTA and CDR2 FQGNSA. This CDR3 is built from 13 residues. The variable domain in full, completed from reference TRBV7-2 and TRBJ2-5, reads GAGVSQSPSNKVTEKGKDVELRCDPISGHTALYWYRQSLGQGLEFLIYFQGNSAPDKSGLPSDRFSAERTGGSVSTLTIQRTQQEDSAVYLCASSQTSEETQYFGPGTRLLVL.

Notes on this clone: This sample also contains other DNA sequences that code for the same CDR3. Written as DNA, the CDR3 is TGTGCCAGCAGCCCGACGGGGGGGCGGGATGGCTACACCTTC. It specifies CASSPTGGRDGYTF. The chain is built from TRBV7-1 and TRBJ1-2, with D possibly matching TRBD1 (6 bases). TRBV7-1 belongs to the ORF category, with a function that is uncertain. The CDR3 consists of 14 residues. The V end lost 5 bases, the J end lost 6 bases, and 16 bases lay between the germline ends.

This chain connects TRBV5-6 to TRBJ2-1; 11 bases align to TRBD2. With V trimmed by 3 bases and J by 4 bases, 3 bases remained unmatched. The CDR3 extends over 15 amino acids. CDR1 and CDR2 (germline): SGHDT, YYEEEE. The CDR3 DNA follows: TGTGCCAGCAGCTCCCGGACTAGCGGGTACAATGAGCAGTTCTTC. This encodes CASSSRTSGYNEQFF.

V and J are TRBV7-2 and TRBJ1-4; the D is unclear. With 5 bases removed from V and 5 bases from J, the gap between germline ends came to 15 bases. The CDR3 sequence is 15 residues long. The germline V gene encodes CDR1 SGHTA and CDR2 FQGNSA. The CDR3 DNA sequence: TGTGCCAGCAGCCCGACCGGGCCCAGGAATGAAAAACTGTTTTTT. Its protein is CASSPTGPRNEKLFF.

The sample holds a few counts of this clone. The rearrangement joins TRBV5-1 to TRBJ1-2; TRBD1 is a possible D gene (5 bases). The germline V and J ends were trimmed by 1 base and 7 bases, with 11 bases remaining between them. CDR3 length: 13 amino acids. Germline loops: CDR1 SGHRS, CDR2 YFSETQ. For the CDR3, the DNA is TGCGCCAGCAGCTTGATGGGGGATCGTGGCTACACCTTC. Its translation is CASSLMGDRGYTF.

This sequence joins TRBV28 and TRBJ2-3; the match to TRBD2 covers 15 bases. J gave up 6 bases and V 4 bases, and 5 bases lay outside the gene matches. The CDR3 extends over 16 amino acids. CDR1 is MDHEN, CDR2 SYDVKM, per germline. The CDR3 nucleotides are TGTGCCAGCAGTTCCTCCGGGACTAGCGGGAGGGATACGCAGTATTTT. Amino acids: CASSSSGTSGRDTQYF.

The rearrangement uses TRBV30 and TRBJ2-3; D perhaps matches TRBD2 (5 bases). This CDR3 spans 13 amino acids. Germline CDR1 and CDR2: GTSNPN and SVGIG (reference sequence). Trimming left V 1 base short and J 6 bases short, with 11 bases between. For the CDR3, the DNA is TGTGCCTGGAGTGACGGGGTTTTCGATACGCAGTATTTT. This gives the protein CAWSDGVFDTQYF. The entire variable domain, with the rest obtained from reference TRBV30 and TRBJ2-3, is as follows: SQTIHQWPATLVQPVGSPLSLECTVEGTSNPNLYWYRQAAGRGLQLLFYSVGIGQISSEVPQNLSASRPQDRQFILSSKKLLLSDSGFYLCAWSDGVFDTQYFGPGTRLTVL.

CDR3 in DNA: TGTGCCAGCAGTGAAGGGGGAATGACAGATACGCAGTATTTT. Translation: CASSEGGMTDTQYF. The gene calls are TRBV6-1 and TRBJ2-3, with no clear D. The V gene's germline CDR1 is MNHNS and CDR2 SASEGT. The CDR3 extends over 14 amino acids. V was cut by 1 base and J by 3 bases, with 8 bases left in between.

The genes are TRBV7-3 and TRBJ1-1, with TRBD1 matching 9 bases. The CDR3 contains 15 residues. With V trimmed by 5 bases and J by 7 bases, 11 bases remained unmatched. Germline CDR1 reads SGHTA; CDR2 reads FQGTGA. The CDR3 region has the DNA TGTGCCAGCAGCCCGAGGATTGGGACAGGGAGTGAAGCTTTCTTT. Its translation: CASSPRIGTGSEAFF.

This clone qualifies as medium-sized. CDR3 amino acids: CASSIGPTVATDTQYF. The DNA for the CDR3 is TGTGCCAGTAGTATTGGGCCAACAGTAGCCACAGATACGCAGTATTTT. The rearrangement uses TRBV19 and TRBJ2-3; D call uncertain. V gave up 3 bases and J gave up 2 bases, with 15 bases separating them. The length of the CDR3 is 16 residues. CDR1 LNHDA and CDR2 SQIVND come from the germline V gene (reference sequence).

The CDR3 loop is CASGKIGPGELFF. For the CDR3, the DNA is TGTGCCAGCGGAAAGATAGGACCCGGGGAGCTGTTTTTT. The chain links TRBV28 to TRBJ2-2, with D hard to call. Per the germline V gene, CDR1 is MDHEN and CDR2 is SYDVKM. This CDR3 is 13 amino acids long. Between the trimmed V and J ends, which lost 8 bases and 6 bases, there was a span of 13 bases.

In its sample, this clone was seen once. This chain links TRBV20-1 with TRBJ1-2; 7 nucleotides agree with TRBD1. The CDR3 spans 11 residues. CDR1 is DFQATT and CDR2 is SNEGSKA in the germline V gene (reference sequence). V gave up 6 bases and J gave up 7 bases; unmatched junction bases: 5. The CDR3 sequence: CSAYRDSGYTF. The CDR3 DNA sequence: TGCAGTGCGTACCGGGACAGTGGCTACACCTTC.

With respect to this clone: Distinct nucleotide sequences in the sample also encode this CDR3. V and J are TRBV29-1 and TRBJ1-1; D is possibly TRBD1 (5 bases). Germline V gives CDR1 SQVTM, CDR2 ANQGSEA. The germline V and J ends were trimmed by 2 bases and 2 bases, with 9 bases remaining between them. This CDR3 region has 13 residues. CDR3 loop: CSVEIGVNTEAFF. For the CDR3, the DNA is TGCAGCGTTGAAATAGGGGTTAACACTGAAGCTTTCTTT. The entire variable domain, with the rest obtained from reference TRBV29-1 and TRBJ1-1, is as follows: SAVISQKPSRDICQRGTSLTIQCQVDSQVTMMFWYRQQPGQSLTLIATANQGSEATYESGFVIDKFPISRPNLTFSTLTVSNMSPEDSSIYLCSVEIGVNTEAFFGQGTRLTVV.

This clone has more than one count but fewer than ten. The genes are TRBV20-1 and TRBJ2-7; possible D gene TRBD1, 6 bases. CDR1 is DFQATT and CDR2 is SNEGSKA in the germline V gene (reference sequence). The CDR3 is made up of 11 amino acids. The V gene lost 5 bases and the J gene lost 3 bases, with 8 bases spanning the gap. The CDR3: CSAQGNYEQYF. Written as DNA, the CDR3 is TGCAGTGCTCAGGGGAACTACGAGCAGTACTTC.

The genes are TRBV18 and TRBJ2-7; 9 nucleotides line up with TRBD1. Trimming took 3 bases from V and 4 from J; bases not matched to a gene: 4. This CDR3 is built from 14 residues. Per germline, CDR1 KGHSH and CDR2 LQKENI. CDR3 protein: CASSPTGGEYEQYF. The CDR3 nucleotides read TGTGCCAGCTCACCCACAGGGGGCGAGTACGAGCAGTACTTC.

The rearrangement uses TRBV5-1 and TRBJ1-1, with D possibly being TRBD1 (6 bases). V was shortened by 4 bases and J by 0 bases, with 10 bases between the two germline ends. The V gene's germline CDR1 is SGHRS and CDR2 YFSETQ. The CDR3 extends over 14 amino acids. CDR3: CASSQDRMNTEAFF. CDR3 sequence (DNA): TGCGCCAGCAGCCAGGACAGAATGAACACTGAAGCTTTCTTT.

The genes are TRBV10-3 and TRBJ2-2; perhaps TRBD1 as D (6 bases). The CDR3 extends over 15 amino acids. V dropped 5 bases and J dropped 0 bases, with 10 bases sitting between them. Germline-derived CDR1 and CDR2 are ENHRY and SYGVKD. In DNA, the CDR3 is TGTGCCATCAGTTGGGGGCCAACGAACACCGGGGAGCTGTTTTTT. Residues: CAISWGPTNTGELFF.

The genes are TRBV2 and TRBJ2-1, with 10 positions matching TRBD2. The V gene end was trimmed by 1 base and the J gene end by 9 bases; junction bases not matched to a gene: 12. CDR1 and CDR2 (germline): SNHLY, FYNNEI. This CDR3 is built from 17 residues. The CDR3 DNA is TGTGCCAGCAGTGAAGTCGTCCTAGCGGGAGACTCATGTGAGCAGTTCTTC. Its protein is CASSEVVLAGDSCEQFF.

Only a few counts were recorded for this clone. This CDR3 reads CASSLGGEGGEAFF. Here the CDR3 DNA reads TGCGCCAGCAGCTTGGGAGGGGAAGGAGGTGAAGCTTTCTTT. The chain has TRBV5-1 and TRBJ1-1; D might be TRBD1 (5 bases). The V and J ends lost 0 bases and 7 bases respectively, with 13 bases between them. Germline V gives CDR1 SGHRS, CDR2 YFSETQ. The CDR3 has 14 residues.

The chain is built from TRBV9 and TRBJ2-5; TRBD1 agrees at 8 bases. CDR1 and CDR2 (germline): SGDLS, YYNGEE. Trimming cost V 3 bases and J 4 bases; bases outside gene matches: 5. The CDR3 is 14 amino acids. The CDR3 region is CASSARTGTETQYF. CDR3 nucleotides: TGTGCCAGCAGCGCCAGGACAGGGACAGAGACCCAGTACTTC.

This chain connects TRBV13 to TRBJ1-4; TRBD1 is a possible D gene (5 bases). Germline-derived CDR1 and CDR2 are PRHDT and FYEKMQ (reference sequence). The germline V and J ends were trimmed by 2 bases and 7 bases, with 14 bases remaining between them. This CDR3 region has 15 residues. The CDR3 spells CASSLWSGRSEKLFF. The CDR3 DNA reads as TGTGCCAGCAGCTTATGGTCAGGGCGGAGTGAAAAACTGTTTTTT.